The 18 T cell receptor beta chains presented below share a single source sample, sequenced in a study of OX40 agonist ivuxolimab in advanced cancers. Produced via immunoSEQ multiplex PCR; TCRdb's table is partial and in-frame only. This table holds 9,500 to 15,000 clones, around 66% found once. Sequenced here: CD4+ or CD8+ T cells sorted from blood, sampled in a trial of the OX40 agonist ivuxolimab. The receptors were gathered from an adult with an advanced solid tumor such as melanoma, head and neck, liver or kidney cancer.

CDR3 nucleotides: TGTGCCATCAGTGGAGGGAAGGGATATAATTCACCCCTCCACTTT. This gives the protein CAISGGKGYNSPLHF. V and J are TRBV10-3 and TRBJ1-6, with D unresolved. CDR1 is ENHRY, CDR2 SYGVKD, per germline. CDR3 length: 15 amino acids. V was shortened by 4 bases and J by 4 bases, with 11 bases between the two germline ends.

This chain connects TRBV10-3 to TRBJ2-7, with D tentatively TRBD1 (6 bases). The germline V and J ends were trimmed by 8 bases and 2 bases, with 22 bases remaining between them. Germline V gives CDR1 ENHRY, CDR2 SYGVKD. The CDR3 runs 16 residues. The CDR3 region has the DNA TGTGCCATCGGGGGCCGGGACCAGGGAGTCCCCTACGAGCAGTACTTC. This sequence encodes CAIGGRDQGVPYEQYF.

This clone was seen more than once but under ten times. The chain couples TRBV7-9 to TRBJ1-4; TRBD1 is a possible D gene (6 bases). This CDR3 has 14 amino acids. Trimming removed 5 bases from V and 7 bases from J, with 14 bases in between. Looked up from germline, CDR1 is SEHNR and CDR2 is FQNEAQ (reference sequence). The CDR3 DNA reads as TGTGCCAGCAGCCTCCACAGGGTTGGTGAAAAACTGTTTTTT. It translates to CASSLHRVGEKLFF.

CDR3 region: CASSRWGNRGLSYEQYF. CDR3 sequence (DNA): TGTGCCAGCAGCCGTTGGGGGAACAGGGGGTTATCCTACGAGCAGTACTTC. The chain combines TRBV5-6 with TRBJ2-7; 8 bases match TRBD1. Trimming removed 4 bases from V and 1 base from J; junction bases left unmatched: 13. This CDR3 contains 17 residues. Germline V CDR1 and CDR2: SGHDT, YYEEEE.

This clone is judged medium-sized. V and J are TRBV7-6 and TRBJ2-7; D may be TRBD1 or TRBD2 (5 bases each). The CDR3 runs to 12 residues. In germline, CDR1 is SGHVS, CDR2 FNYEAQ. Trimming left V 5 bases short and J 5 bases short, with 10 bases between. CDR3 loop: CASSPVGDEQYF. CDR3 nucleotides: TGTGCCAGCAGCCCGGTGGGGGACGAGCAGTACTTC. The complete variable domain, with remaining parts taken from reference TRBV7-6 and TRBJ2-7, reads GAGVSQSPRYKVTKRGQDVALRCDPISGHVSLYWYRQALGQGPEFLTYFNYEAQQDKSGLPNDRFSAERPEGSISTLTIQRTEQRDSAMYRCASSPVGDEQYFGPGTRLTVT.

J is TRBJ2-7 and V is TRBV28; 8 bases match TRBD1. V lost 3 bases, J lost 4 bases, and 11 bases stayed unmatched. The CDR3 loop spans 16 amino acids. Germline V gives CDR1 MDHEN, CDR2 SYDVKM. The CDR3 region is CASSFPLGQGAYEQYF. The CDR3 DNA reads as TGTGCCAGCAGTTTCCCTCTAGGTCAGGGGGCATACGAGCAGTACTTC.

The J gene is TRBJ2-4, the V gene TRBV28; TRBD1 agrees at 9 bases. J was trimmed by 6 bases and V by 6 bases; bases with no gene match: 6. Germline V gene lookup returns CDR1 MDHEN and CDR2 SYDVKM. The CDR3 contains 14 residues. This chain's CDR3 is CASREQDRGNIQYF. The CDR3 DNA sequence: TGTGCCAGCAGAGAACAGGACAGGGGAAACATTCAGTACTTC. The full variable domain, completed using reference TRBV28 and TRBJ2-4, is DVKVTQSSRYLVKRTGEKVFLECVQDMDHENMFWYRQDPGLGLRLIYFSYDVKMKEKGDIPEGYSVSREKKERFSLILESASTNQTSMYLCASREQDRGNIQYFGAGTRLSVL.

This rearrangement joins TRBV5-6 to TRBJ1-2, with 12 bases identical to TRBD1. Unmatched junction bases numbered 4, after V lost 0 bases and J lost 4 bases. Germline CDR1 is SGHDT and CDR2 is YYEEEE. The CDR3 consists of 16 residues. The CDR3 coding sequence is TGTGCCAGCAGCTTGGCCGGGACAGGGGGCGTCTATGGCTACACCTTC. Translation: CASSLAGTGGVYGYTF.

This clone was recorded a few times. The chain links TRBV28 to TRBJ2-5; D remains unclear. Trimming took 7 bases from V and 5 from J, leaving 8 bases between them. The germline gives CDR1 MDHEN, CDR2 SYDVKM. There are 11 residues in the CDR3. The CDR3 spells CASNSVETQYF. In nucleotides, the CDR3 is TGTGCCAGCAATTCAGTGGAGACCCAGTACTTC. Using reference TRBV28 and TRBJ2-5 for the parts outside the CDR3, the full variable domain is DVKVTQSSRYLVKRTGEKVFLECVQDMDHENMFWYRQDPGLGLRLIYFSYDVKMKEKGDIPEGYSVSREKKERFSLILESASTNQTSMYLCASNSVETQYFGPGTRLLVL.

The chain is built from TRBV25-1 and TRBJ2-7; D might be TRBD1 (6 bases). V lost 3 bases and J 7 bases, leaving 10 bases between the germline ends. The CDR3 length is 12 residues. The germline CDR1 and CDR2 sequences are MGHDK and SYGVNS. The CDR3 coding sequence is TGTGCCAGCAGTGACTCAGGGGATGAGCAGTACTTC. The encoded protein is CASSDSGDEQYF.

The V call is TRBV19, the J call TRBJ2-7, with D hard to call. The CDR3 sequence is 15 residues long. Germline CDR1 reads LNHDA; CDR2 reads SQIVND (reference sequence). V was pared by 4 bases and J by 3 bases, with 16 bases between. The CDR3 loop is CASSTQLDGVYEQYF. The CDR3 coding sequence is TGTGCCAGTAGTACCCAGCTGGACGGAGTCTACGAGCAGTACTTC.

This clone was detected only a few times. The chain links TRBV28 to TRBJ2-7, with a tentative D call TRBD1 (5 bases). CDR1 MDHEN and CDR2 SYDVKM come from the germline V gene. V was cut by 1 base and J by 2 bases, with 12 bases left in between. The CDR3 consists of 15 residues. This CDR3 is CASSLSTGRTYEQYF. The CDR3 region has the DNA TGTGCCAGCAGTTTATCAACAGGAAGAACCTACGAGCAGTACTTC. The complete variable domain, with remaining parts taken from reference TRBV28 and TRBJ2-7, reads DVKVTQSSRYLVKRTGEKVFLECVQDMDHENMFWYRQDPGLGLRLIYFSYDVKMKEKGDIPEGYSVSREKKERFSLILESASTNQTSMYLCASSLSTGRTYEQYFGPGTRLTVT.

V usage is TRBV6-6 and J usage is TRBJ1-1, with D possibly TRBD1 on 5 matching bases. The CDR3 loop spans 14 amino acids. The V gene lost 6 bases and the J gene lost 6 bases, with 17 bases spanning the gap. Germline assignment: CDR1 MNHNY and CDR2 SVGAGI (reference sequence). Here the CDR3 reads CASSHDSFGSEAFF. The CDR3 DNA is TGTGCCAGCAGCCACGACAGCTTTGGCTCTGAAGCTTTCTTT.

V gene TRBV5-6 combines with J gene TRBJ2-3; the D gene is possibly TRBD2 (5 bases). This CDR3 spans 14 amino acids. Trimming removed 2 bases at V and 4 bases at J, with 11 bases between. Germline CDR1 reads SGHDT; CDR2 reads YYEEEE. DNA for the CDR3: TGTGCCAGCAGCTTAGATGGACTTTCAGATACGCAGTATTTT. It translates to CASSLDGLSDTQYF.

This chain uses TRBV28 with TRBJ2-7; perhaps TRBD1 as D (5 bases). The CDR3 totals 14 residues. V gave up 6 bases and J gave up 2 bases, with 14 bases separating them. Per the germline V gene, CDR1 is MDHEN and CDR2 is SYDVKM. The DNA of the CDR3 is TGTGCCAGCAGCCCTGACAGAACAACCTACGAGCAGTACTTC. It translates to CASSPDRTTYEQYF.

This clone rates as medium-sized. This sequence joins TRBV27 and TRBJ2-2; 8 nucleotides agree with TRBD1. Trimming took 4 bases from V and 5 from J; bases not matched to a gene: 6. Germline assignment: CDR1 MNHEY and CDR2 SMNVEV (reference sequence). The CDR3 totals 15 residues. CDR3 residues: CASSSTTGVTGELFF. CDR3 coding DNA: TGTGCCAGCAGTTCTACGACAGGGGTGACCGGGGAGCTGTTTTTT.

The chain combines TRBV7-8 with TRBJ2-7; D is perhaps TRBD1 (5 bases). Trimming removed 6 bases at V and 2 bases at J, with 8 bases between. The CDR3 sequence is 12 residues long. CDR1 and CDR2 (germline): SGHVS, FQNEAQ. The CDR3 spells CASSPGPYEQYF. The CDR3 DNA reads as TGTGCCAGCAGTCCAGGGCCCTACGAGCAGTACTTC.

By share, this clone counts as large. The J gene is TRBJ2-2, the V gene TRBV6-1; a weak D match, TRBD2 (7 bases). The CDR3 extends over 16 amino acids. V dropped 2 bases and J dropped 4 bases, with 14 bases sitting between them. Germline CDR1 is MNHNS and CDR2 is SASEGT. The CDR3: CASSEIGGGGTGELFF. The CDR3 DNA reads TGTGCCAGCAGTGAAATCGGGGGAGGGGGCACCGGGGAGCTGTTTTTT.